The 22 T cell receptor beta chains below all came from one sample that was sequenced in a study of cytomegalovirus exposure and HLA in healthy donors. The primer mix had 60 Vbeta and 13 Jbeta primers. Method: immunoSEQ multiplex PCR; TCRdb's copy keeps in-frame clones and lacks some. The repertoire holds some 220,000 clones, approximately 82% seen once, with 0.55% to 0.7% in the top ten. Sequencing was performed on PBMCs. Receptors were obtained from a middle-aged woman in good health and CMV-seronegative.

The rearrangement links TRBV27 to TRBJ1-4; 8 bases are shared with TRBD1. There are 17 residues in the CDR3. Per the germline V gene, CDR1 is MNHEY and CDR2 is SMNVEV (reference sequence). The junction had 11 bases not matched to a gene; V was cut back by 1 base and J by 7 bases. The CDR3, as DNA: TGTGCCAGCAGTTTATTGGCCTCAGGGGGCGGCGGTGAAAAACTGTTTTTT. Residues: CASSLLASGGGGEKLFF.

The V and J genes are TRBV6-5 and TRBJ1-1, with 9 bases that match TRBD1. The CDR3 runs 13 residues. V lost 6 bases, J lost 4 bases, and 3 bases stayed unmatched. CDR1 is MNHEY and CDR2 is SVGAGI in the germline V gene. The CDR3 DNA is TGTGCCAGCAGCCCGGGACAGGGCACTGAAGCTTTCTTT. This encodes CASSPGQGTEAFF.

The chain has TRBV5-8 and TRBJ1-5; D may be TRBD1 (6 bases). The CDR3 extends over 15 amino acids. Germline V lookup: CDR1 SGHTS, CDR2 YDEGEE. Trimming removed 7 bases at V and 1 base at J, with 15 bases between. The CDR3 reads CASSPRGESNQPQHF. CDR3 DNA sequence: TGTGCCAGCTCGCCCAGGGGTGAAAGCAATCAGCCCCAGCATTTT.

This clone has a single count. The chain joins TRBV7-9 to TRBJ2-3; perhaps TRBD1 as D (5 bases). This CDR3 region has 16 residues. Germline CDR1 and CDR2: SEHNR and FQNEAQ (reference sequence). The V and J ends lost 2 bases and 3 bases respectively, with 15 bases between them. As DNA, the CDR3 is TGTGCCAGCAGCTTAAGCGCCAGTAAGGGGACAGATACGCAGTATTTT. Encoded protein: CASSLSASKGTDTQYF.

This sequence joins TRBV15 and TRBJ1-2; 12 bases agree with TRBD1. The CDR3 has 14 residues. V trimming: 5 bases; J trimming: 5 bases; junction bases outside the gene matches: 3. Germline CDR1 and CDR2: LNHNV and YYDKDF (reference sequence). The DNA of the CDR3 is TGTGCCACCAGCGGGGGACAGGGGGCTTATGGCTACACCTTC. Amino acids: CATSGGQGAYGYTF.

The sample holds one count of this clone. The rearrangement uses TRBV2 and TRBJ2-3; no clear D gene. Trimming cost V 6 bases and J 5 bases, with 15 bases left between them. This CDR3 region has 14 residues. CDR1 SNHLY and CDR2 FYNNEI come from the germline V gene. CDR3 sequence: CASRVTRLEDTQYF. CDR3 bases: TGTGCCAGCAGGGTGACTCGGCTGGAAGATACGCAGTATTTT.

This clone was counted only a few times. V and J are TRBV6-5 and TRBJ2-3, with D tentatively TRBD2 (6 bases). Trimming left V 10 bases short and J 0 bases short, with 14 bases between. In germline, CDR1 is MNHEY, CDR2 SVGAGI. The CDR3 has 14 amino acids. CDR3 nucleotide sequence: TGTGCCACGGGACTCTCCACAAGCACAGATACGCAGTATTTT. It specifies CATGLSTSTDTQYF.

This chain joins TRBV5-1 and TRBJ1-2, with TRBD1 identical over 7 bases. V shed 5 bases, J shed 4 bases, and the junction held 5 bases outside the gene matches. Germline CDR1 SGHRS, CDR2 YFSETQ. The CDR3 has 13 residues. CDR3 sequence: CASSTDRVYGYTF. The CDR3 nucleotides read TGCGCCAGCAGTACTGACAGGGTCTATGGCTACACCTTC.

The rearrangement links TRBV6-6 to TRBJ1-3, with D possibly being TRBD1 (6 bases). The CDR3 consists of 16 residues. Germline V gene sequence: CDR1 MNHNY, CDR2 SVGAGI (reference sequence). The ends were cut back, 2 bases at V and 5 bases at J, with 16 bases in the middle. As DNA, the CDR3 is TGTGCCAGCAGTTACACGGGAGGGGGGGGGCGAAACACCATATATTTT. Translation: CASSYTGGGGRNTIYF.

The chain links TRBV2 to TRBJ1-2; the match to TRBD1 covers 7 bases. Germline trimming cut 6 bases from V and 4 bases from J; bases unmatched to any gene: 5. CDR3 length: 13 residues. Looked up from germline, CDR1 is SNHLY and CDR2 is FYNNEI. The CDR3 protein is CASSRQGGYGYTF. The CDR3 DNA is TGTGCCAGCAGCAGACAGGGCGGCTATGGCTACACCTTC. Full variable domain (missing parts from reference TRBV2 and TRBJ1-2): EPEVTQTPSHQVTQMGQEVILRCVPISNHLYFYWYRQILGQKVEFLVSFYNNEISEKSEIFDDQFSVERPDGSNFTLKIRSTKLEDSAMYFCASSRQGGYGYTFGSGTRLTVV.

The chain uses TRBV4-1 and TRBJ2-5; D is unclear. Near its end, the DNA agrees better with TRBJ2-7, so the J call may be wrong. Germline-derived CDR1 and CDR2 are MGHRA and YSYEKL. The CDR3 runs 12 residues. Here the CDR3 reads CASSQDLYEQYF. The CDR3 bases are TGCGCCAGCAGCCAAGATCTCTACGAGCAGTACTTC.

The chain links TRBV10-3 to TRBJ1-6, with no clear D. Trimming shortened V by 3 bases and J by 0 bases, and 6 bases separated the two germline ends. This CDR3 is 15 amino acids long. Germline V gives CDR1 ENHRY, CDR2 SYGVKD. The CDR3 nucleotides read TGTGCCATCAGTGACCCTGTCTCCTATAATTCACCCCTCCACTTT. This translates into CAISDPVSYNSPLHF.

The chain uses TRBV9 and TRBJ2-7; TRBD2 matches at 8 bases. The ends lost 2 bases at V and 2 bases at J; junction bases unmatched: 6. The CDR3 has 15 amino acids. Germline V CDR1 and CDR2: SGDLS, YYNGEE. The CDR3 loop reads CASSVSARGAYEQYF. The CDR3 DNA sequence: TGTGCCAGCAGCGTTTCCGCGCGGGGGGCCTACGAGCAGTACTTC. Full variable domain (remainder filled in from reference TRBV9 and TRBJ2-7): DSGVTQTPKHLITATGQRVTLRCSPRSGDLSVYWYQQSLDQGLQFLIQYYNGEERAKGNILERFSAQQFPDLHSELNLSSLELGDSALYFCASSVSARGAYEQYFGPGTRLTVT.

The chain has TRBV10-3 and TRBJ1-6; D might be TRBD1 (6 bases). Germline-derived CDR1 and CDR2 are ENHRY and SYGVKD. Trimming removed 0 bases from V and 10 bases from J, with 19 bases in between. This CDR3 has 17 residues. The CDR3 nucleotides read TGTGCCATCAGTGAGTCGTATGCAGGGGACGCAAAGTCACCCCTCCACTTT. As protein: CAISESYAGDAKSPLHF.

V usage is TRBV11-3 and J usage is TRBJ1-2, with a possible D match to TRBD1 (5 bases). The germline CDR1 and CDR2 sequences are SGHNT and YENEEA. CDR3 length: 17 amino acids. Trimming took 0 bases from V and 0 from J, leaving 14 bases between them. Here the CDR3 DNA reads TGTGCCAGCAGCTTAGAGGTGTGGCAGGGAACTAACTATGGCTACACCTTC. This sequence encodes CASSLEVWQGTNYGYTF.

V and J are TRBV6-5 and TRBJ1-1; D gene uncertain. In germline, CDR1 is MNHEY, CDR2 SVGAGI. This CDR3 spans 14 amino acids. V lost 5 bases, J lost 2 bases, and 12 bases lay in between. CDR3 sequence: CASSVPRVNTEAFF. The CDR3 DNA follows: TGTGCCAGCAGTGTTCCCCGGGTAAACACTGAAGCTTTCTTT.

This chain joins TRBV7-2 and TRBJ1-1; 9 nucleotides align to TRBD1. The CDR3 covers 14 residues. V lost 5 bases to trimming and J lost 5 bases; unmatched junction nucleotides: 6. The germline V gene encodes CDR1 SGHTA and CDR2 FQGNSA. The CDR3 is CASSQGQGRTEAFF. The CDR3 DNA sequence: TGTGCCAGCAGCCAAGGACAGGGGAGGACTGAAGCTTTCTTT.

The gene calls are TRBV5-6 and TRBJ1-2, with 9 bases fitting TRBD1. CDR3 size: 13 residues. After removal of 5 bases from V and 2 bases from J, the junction contained 1 base not matched to a gene. The germline V gene has CDR1 SGHDT and CDR2 YYEEEE. CDR3 amino acids: CASRTGGNYGYTF. CDR3 DNA: TGTGCCAGCAGGACAGGGGGGAACTATGGCTACACCTTC.

This rearrangement joins TRBV5-5 to TRBJ2-7; TRBD2 agrees at 8 bases. CDR1 and CDR2 (germline): SGHKS, YYEKEE (reference sequence). The CDR3 contains 15 residues. Trimming removed 0 bases from V and 3 bases from J; junction bases left unmatched: 5. CDR3 in DNA: TGTGCCAGCAGCTTGGGTGGGAGCGGGGGCTACGAGCAGTACTTC. Encoded protein: CASSLGGSGGYEQYF. The complete variable domain, with remaining parts taken from reference TRBV5-5 and TRBJ2-7, reads DAGVTQSPTHLIKTRGQQVTLRCSPISGHKSVSWYQQVLGQGPQFIFQYYEKEERGRGNFPDRFSARQFPNYSSELNVNALLLGDSALYLCASSLGGSGGYEQYFGPGTRLTVT.

This rearrangement joins TRBV25-1 to TRBJ1-2; D is ambiguous. V lost 4 bases, J lost 4 bases, and 7 bases lay in between. There are 12 residues in the CDR3. Germline CDR1 reads MGHDK; CDR2 reads SYGVNS. The CDR3 DNA reads TGTGCCAGCAGTGGGGCCGTCTATGGCTACACCTTC. It translates to CASSGAVYGYTF.

The chain combines TRBV7-9 with TRBJ2-1; 7 bases align to TRBD1. The V segment lost 5 bases and the J segment 15 bases; nucleotides outside the gene matches: 10. This CDR3 contains 12 residues. CDR1 is SEHNR and CDR2 is FQNEAQ in the germline V gene (reference sequence). The CDR3 sequence: CASSKYEGAWFF. The CDR3 coding sequence is TGTGCCAGCAGCAAATATGAGGGGGCCTGGTTCTTC.

The chain joins TRBV4-3 to TRBJ2-5; no reliable D call. Germline V lookup: CDR1 LGHNA, CDR2 YSLEER. CDR3 length equals 13 residues. The V and J ends lost 3 bases and 2 bases respectively, with 7 bases between them. CDR3 protein: CASSQAPQETQYF. The CDR3 DNA sequence: TGCGCCAGCAGCCAGGCTCCTCAAGAGACCCAGTACTTC.